Following are 26 T cell receptor beta chains from one sample sequenced in a study of T cell changes during pregnancy in multiple sclerosis. The assay was immunoSEQ multiplex PCR, and TCRdb's table has in-frame clones only and misses some. The sample shows tens of thousands of clones, 90% of them seen only once. The source material was peripheral blood, sampled in the third trimester of pregnancy. The source of these receptors is a female donor with multiple sclerosis, enrolled in a pregnancy study.

This clone was counted only a few times. This CDR3 is CSGVSQSNTEAFF. In nucleotides, the CDR3 is TGCAGCGGGGTGTCACAGTCGAACACTGAAGCTTTCTTT. The chain is built from TRBV29-1 and TRBJ1-1; D uncertain. V lost 7 bases to trimming and J lost 1 base, with 13 bases between them. The germline gives CDR1 SQVTM, CDR2 ANQGSEA. This CDR3 spans 13 amino acids.

This sequence joins TRBV7-2 and TRBJ2-7, with D tentatively TRBD2 (6 bases). CDR1 SGHTA and CDR2 FQGNSA come from the germline V gene. The length of the CDR3 is 13 residues. V lost 1 base and J lost 7, with 11 bases in between. The CDR3 is CASSLGGGKEQYF. As DNA, the CDR3 is TGTGCCAGCAGCTTAGGAGGAGGGAAAGAGCAGTACTTC. The whole variable domain, filled in from reference TRBV7-2 and TRBJ2-7, reads GAGVSQSPSNKVTEKGKDVELRCDPISGHTALYWYRQSLGQGLEFLIYFQGNSAPDKSGLPSDRFSAERTGGSVSTLTIQRTQQEDSAVYLCASSLGGGKEQYFGPGTRLTVT.

The chain has TRBV18 and TRBJ1-1; 7 bases are a match to TRBD1. V was clipped by 3 bases and J by 8 bases; unmatched bases: 3. Germline assignment: CDR1 KGHSH and CDR2 LQKENI. The CDR3 totals 12 residues. The CDR3 sequence: CASSPPGQEAFF. In DNA form, the CDR3 reads TGTGCCAGCTCACCCCCGGGACAGGAAGCTTTCTTT.

This clone has just one count. This chain links TRBV6-5 with TRBJ1-1; TRBD1 aligns across 7 bases. This CDR3 contains 15 residues. The ends lost 2 bases at V and 0 bases at J; junction bases unmatched: 3. Germline V gene data show CDR1 as MNHEY and CDR2 as SVGAGI. The CDR3 bases are TGTGCCAGCAGTTACACCAGGGGGATGAACACTGAAGCTTTCTTT. Amino acids: CASSYTRGMNTEAFF.

This CDR3 is CASSQGQGTDTQYF. CDR3 sequence (DNA): TGTGCCAGCAGCCAGGGACAGGGAACGGATACGCAGTATTTT. The chain couples TRBV7-9 to TRBJ2-3; 9 bases align to TRBD1. The germline V gene has CDR1 SEHNR and CDR2 FQNEAQ (reference sequence). The CDR3 is made up of 14 amino acids. V lost 5 bases and J lost 6; bases outside the gene matches: 6.

CDR3 coding DNA: TGTGCCAGCAGGAAATCTAGCGGGGGGTTGGGTTACGAGCAGTACTTC. It translates to CASRKSSGGLGYEQYF. The chain couples TRBV13 to TRBJ2-7, with TRBD2 matching 11 bases. CDR1 and CDR2 from the germline V gene are PRHDT and FYEKMQ (reference sequence). The CDR3 is 16 residues long. V shed 6 bases, J shed 4 bases, and the junction held 11 bases outside the gene matches.

The chain joins TRBV19 to TRBJ2-5, with 9 positions matching TRBD1. Germline trimming cut 5 bases from V and 3 bases from J; bases unmatched to any gene: 4. Per the germline V gene, CDR1 is LNHDA and CDR2 is SQIVND (reference sequence). The CDR3 covers 14 residues. The CDR3 is CASSPRDREETQYF. Here the CDR3 DNA reads TGTGCCAGTAGTCCCCGGGACAGGGAAGAGACCCAGTACTTC.

The chain joins TRBV6-5 to TRBJ2-2; 7 nucleotides line up with TRBD1. The CDR3 loop spans 15 amino acids. Germline CDR1 and CDR2: MNHEY and SVGAGI. V lost 4 bases to trimming and J lost 5 bases; unmatched junction nucleotides: 7. The CDR3 bases are TGTGCCAGCAGTTTTACGACAGGGAGTACCGGGGAGCTGTTTTTT. It is translated as CASSFTTGSTGELFF.

The chain employs TRBV7-2 and TRBJ2-2; 9 bases are shared with TRBD1. V shed 2 bases and J 5 bases; nucleotides not matched to a gene: 9. This CDR3 region has 17 residues. CDR1 is SGHTA, CDR2 FQGNSA, per germline. The chain's CDR3 is CASSLRPDRGRTGELFF. In DNA form, the CDR3 reads TGTGCCAGCAGCTTAAGGCCTGACAGGGGGAGGACCGGGGAGCTGTTTTTT.

The rearrangement uses TRBV27 and TRBJ2-7, with no clear D. The CDR3 loop spans 11 amino acids. The germline V and J ends were trimmed by 5 bases and 3 bases, with 5 bases remaining between them. In germline, CDR1 is MNHEY, CDR2 SMNVEV (reference sequence). CDR3 protein: CASSPYYEQYF. CDR3 DNA: TGTGCCAGCAGTCCTTACTACGAGCAGTACTTC.

V and J are TRBV27 and TRBJ2-4; 9 bases match TRBD2. Trimming took 6 bases from V and 1 from J; bases not matched to a gene: 7. Looked up from germline, CDR1 is MNHEY and CDR2 is SMNVEV (reference sequence). This CDR3 comprises 16 residues. The chain's CDR3 is CASRERGGAAKNIQYF. The CDR3 DNA follows: TGTGCCAGCAGAGAACGCGGGGGGGCGGCCAAAAACATTCAGTACTTC.

This chain joins TRBV2 and TRBJ1-2, with TRBD1 identical over 7 bases. This CDR3 comprises 14 residues. The V gene end was trimmed by 11 bases and the J gene end by 3 bases; junction bases not matched to a gene: 12. CDR1 is SNHLY and CDR2 is FYNNEI in the germline V gene. CDR3 residues: CAGLPWDSHYGYTF. The CDR3 coding sequence is TGTGCCGGTCTCCCGTGGGACAGCCACTATGGCTACACCTTC.

V and J are TRBV10-1 and TRBJ2-4, with unresolved D. The CDR3 spans 19 residues. Trimming took off 2 bases at V and 7 bases at J, with 27 bases between the two ends. Germline values: CDR1 WNHNN, CDR2 SYGVQD (reference sequence). CDR3 sequence: CASSERVMGPRPLGNIQYF. CDR3 coding DNA: TGCGCCAGCAGTGAGCGGGTAATGGGTCCCCGACCCCTCGGGAACATTCAGTACTTC.

J is TRBJ2-5 and V is TRBV7-8, with 7 bases that match TRBD1. The CDR3 length is 14 residues. Unmatched junction bases numbered 4, after V lost 5 bases and J lost 1 base. The germline gives CDR1 SGHVS, CDR2 FQNEAQ. The CDR3 DNA is TGTGCCAGCAGCCTCAGACAGGGCCAAGAGACCCAGTACTTC. It yields the protein CASSLRQGQETQYF.

This rearrangement joins TRBV2 to TRBJ1-3; no clear D gene. The length of the CDR3 is 15 residues. The germline V gene encodes CDR1 SNHLY and CDR2 FYNNEI. With 2 bases removed from V and 0 bases from J, the gap between germline ends came to 8 bases. CDR3 residues: CASSELRLSGNTIYF. The CDR3 nucleotides read TGTGCCAGCAGTGAACTACGTCTCTCTGGAAACACCATATATTTT.

The chain has TRBV18 and TRBJ1-5; 7 positions agree with TRBD1. The CDR3 has 16 residues. The V segment lost 4 bases and the J segment 0 bases; nucleotides outside the gene matches: 6. The germline CDR1 and CDR2 sequences are KGHSH and LQKENI. The CDR3 region has the DNA TGTGCCAGCTCACGACAGGGAGTGACTAGCAATCAGCCCCAGCATTTT. This sequence encodes CASSRQGVTSNQPQHF.

The chain joins TRBV10-3 to TRBJ2-2; TRBD1 matches at 9 bases. CDR3 length: 15 amino acids. In germline, CDR1 is ENHRY, CDR2 SYGVKD. V trimming: 6 bases; J trimming: 4 bases; junction bases outside the gene matches: 6. This CDR3 reads CAIRSTGGITGELFF. In DNA form, the CDR3 reads TGTGCCATCAGATCGACAGGGGGTATCACCGGGGAGCTGTTTTTT.

CDR3 DNA: TGTGCCAGCAGCCTAGACCTACTCCAGGGAAATGAGCAGTTCTTC. This sequence encodes CASSLDLLQGNEQFF. The chain is built from TRBV4-2 and TRBJ2-1, with D tentatively TRBD1 (5 bases). The V end was cut by 4 bases, the J end by 7 bases, with 17 bases between. CDR3 length: 15 amino acids. The germline V gene has CDR1 LGHNA and CDR2 YNFKEQ.

This chain uses TRBV11-2 with TRBJ1-1, with 8 bases matching TRBD1. V was clipped by 3 bases and J by 4 bases; unmatched bases: 10. This CDR3 spans 16 amino acids. The germline gives CDR1 SGHAT, CDR2 FQNNGV. The CDR3 DNA sequence: TGTGCCAGCAGCTTTCTCAGGGGGCGATCGGGCACTGAAGCTTTCTTT. It translates to CASSFLRGRSGTEAFF.

A single count supports this clone. The rearrangement links TRBV9 to TRBJ2-7, with 7 bases that match TRBD1. The CDR3 has 16 amino acids. The trim removed 0 bases at V and 7 bases at J, leaving 13 bases unmatched. Germline CDR1 is SGDLS and CDR2 is YYNGEE. The CDR3 sequence: CASSVDVLGGAREQYF. CDR3 nucleotide sequence: TGTGCCAGCAGCGTAGACGTTCTAGGGGGCGCCAGGGAGCAGTACTTC.

The genes are TRBV18 and TRBJ1-5; D may be TRBD1 (6 bases). Trimming removed 1 base at V and 3 bases at J, with 10 bases between. CDR1 is KGHSH and CDR2 is LQKENI in the germline V gene. The CDR3 sequence is 15 residues long. The CDR3 DNA follows: TGTGCCAGCTCACCACGGGGGCAGCTCAATCAGCCCCAGCATTTT. Encoded protein: CASSPRGQLNQPQHF.

This clone occurred once. The gene calls are TRBV5-4 and TRBJ1-3, with 10 bases matching TRBD1. Trimming removed 1 base from V and 0 bases from J; junction bases left unmatched: 7. The CDR3 runs 18 residues. Per germline, CDR1 SGHNT and CDR2 YYREEE (reference sequence). CDR3 DNA: TGTGCCAGCAGCTTGACAGGGACAGGGGATTTCTCTGGAAACACCATATATTTT. It translates to CASSLTGTGDFSGNTIYF.

This chain joins TRBV29-1 and TRBJ1-2; TRBD1 aligns across 8 bases. Germline values: CDR1 SQVTM, CDR2 ANQGSEA. The CDR3 runs 11 residues. The junction had 3 bases not matched to a gene; V was cut back by 6 bases and J by 6 bases. CDR3 sequence reads: CSVRTGNGYTF. Here the CDR3 DNA reads TGCAGCGTAAGGACAGGGAATGGCTACACCTTC.

The chain combines TRBV18 with TRBJ1-2; a weak D match, TRBD1 (6 bases). V was clipped by 3 bases and J by 3 bases, with 8 bases between them. There are 13 residues in the CDR3. Per germline, CDR1 KGHSH and CDR2 LQKENI. The CDR3 region has the DNA TGTGCCAGCTCACCTGGACAGTACTATGGCTACACCTTC. The encoded protein is CASSPGQYYGYTF.

The V and J genes are TRBV11-1 and TRBJ1-1; 7 positions agree with TRBD1. The length of the CDR3 is 15 residues. The germline V gene encodes CDR1 SGHAT and CDR2 FQDESV (reference sequence). J lost 2 bases, V lost 5 bases, and 8 bases had no gene match. The CDR3: CASSPRDSPNTEAFF. Here the CDR3 DNA reads TGTGCCAGCAGCCCGCGGGACAGTCCAAACACTGAAGCTTTCTTT.

V is TRBV7-2 and J is TRBJ2-7, with TRBD1 as a possible D gene (5 bases). This CDR3 contains 13 residues. V gave up 6 bases and J gave up 1 base, with 10 bases separating them. Germline CDR1 and CDR2: SGHTA and FQGNSA. CDR3 residues: CASSQGRSYEQYF. The DNA of the CDR3 is TGTGCCAGCAGTCAGGGCAGATCCTACGAGCAGTACTTC.